This TCR beta chain emerged from a study of blood T cell repertoires in COVID-19. Across the study: The origin of the acute and convalescent COVID-19 samples was the United States, Italy and Spain. Sources were T cells, B-cell-depleted T cells, or PBMCs; the material itself was cDNA or gDNA.

This clone was counted a single time. Original data processing: Nucleated cell number was recorded as an estimate derived from reference gene primer amplification. Sequencing used immunoSEQ multiplex PCR; TCRdb keeps in-frame clones, though not all of them. The V and J calls and clone size are taken from that table; D and trimming were inferred from the DNA. The repertoire has about 55,000 clones, around 86% of them found once; the top ten carry approximately 15%. Germline-derived CDR1 and CDR2 are SGHTA and FQGTGA. Trimming took 2 bases from V and 6 from J; bases not matched to a gene: 4. The CDR3 extends over 15 amino acids.

This chain links TRBV7-3 with TRBJ1-6; 7 bases agree with TRBD1. The sample comprised peripheral blood. This clonotype was obtained from a man between 70 and 80 years old with acute or convalescent COVID-19. This CDR3 is CASSLLPGGNSPLHF. In nucleotides, the CDR3 is TGTGCCAGCAGCTTACTTCCAGGGGGTAATTCACCCCTCCACTTT.